The 18 T cell receptor beta chains below were found in one sample sequenced in a study of shared clonotypes between healthy human individuals. The protocol was immunoSEQ multiplex PCR, while the TCRdb copy is restricted to in-frame clones and leaves out a portion. The table has millions of clones, roughly 94% seen once. Sequenced material: naive CD4+ T cells sorted from blood. Noted subset: CD45RA+ positively selected. These TCRs come from a man aged 18 to 29 in good health.

This chain connects TRBV7-9 to TRBJ2-3; 12 bases are a match to TRBD2. Losses at the gene ends were 0 bases for V and 9 bases for J; bases not matched to a gene: 7. CDR3 size: 16 residues. CDR1 SEHNR and CDR2 FQNEAQ come from the germline V gene (reference sequence). The CDR3 protein is CASSLAGRTSGNTQYF. CDR3 DNA sequence: TGTGCCAGCAGCTTAGCGGGGAGGACTAGCGGGAACACGCAGTATTTT.

V gene TRBV18 combines with J gene TRBJ2-1, with D uncertain. The CDR3 length is 11 residues. V was cut by 6 bases and J by 7 bases, with 7 bases left in between. Germline V gene data show CDR1 as KGHSH and CDR2 as LQKENI. The CDR3 loop is CASSLQNEQFF. The CDR3 coding sequence is TGTGCCAGCTCCCTACAGAATGAGCAGTTCTTC.

The chain carries TRBV30 and TRBJ2-3; 7 bases line up with TRBD1. The germline gives CDR1 GTSNPN, CDR2 SVGIG (reference sequence). The CDR3 contains 13 residues. With 5 bases clipped from V and 8 bases from J, the junction kept 10 bases outside the gene matches. The CDR3, as DNA: TGTGCCTGGTGGACAGGAGCCCTGCCTACGCAGTATTTT. Translated: CAWWTGALPTQYF. The whole variable domain, remainder taken from reference TRBV30 and TRBJ2-3, is SQTIHQWPATLVQPVGSPLSLECTVEGTSNPNLYWYRQAAGRGLQLLFYSVGIGQISSEVPQNLSASRPQDRQFILSSKKLLLSDSGFYLCAWWTGALPTQYFGPGTRLTVL.

The J gene is TRBJ2-6, the V gene TRBV6-1; D unresolved. From germline, CDR1 is MNHNS and CDR2 SASEGT. Between the trimmed V and J ends, which lost 4 bases and 2 bases, there was a span of 6 bases. This CDR3 region has 14 residues. The CDR3 spells CASSVNPGANVLTF. CDR3 sequence (DNA): TGTGCCAGCAGTGTTAACCCTGGGGCCAACGTCCTGACTTTC.

This clone was counted a single time. The V gene is TRBV6-1, the J gene TRBJ2-7; tentative D call: TRBD2 (6 bases). The CDR3 sequence is 15 residues long. Trimming cost V 4 bases and J 2 bases, with 15 bases left between them. Germline CDR1 and CDR2: MNHNS and SASEGT. The CDR3 sequence: CASSAGGIGTYEQYF. The CDR3 nucleotides read TGTGCCAGCAGTGCCGGGGGAATCGGGACCTACGAGCAGTACTTC.

This clone was seen once. Here the CDR3 reads CASSRSGQKFF. DNA of the CDR3: TGTGCCAGCAGCCGATCGGGACAAAAGTTCTTC. The chain uses TRBV28 and TRBJ2-1; D possibly corresponds to TRBD1 (6 bases). CDR1 is MDHEN and CDR2 is SYDVKM in the germline V gene. The CDR3 sequence is 11 residues long. Trimming removed 6 bases from V and 14 bases from J, with 14 bases in between.

V and J are TRBV5-6 and TRBJ2-7; 8 bases align to TRBD1. The CDR3 runs to 15 residues. The ends lost 6 bases at V and 3 bases at J; junction bases unmatched: 11. Germline CDR1 SGHDT, CDR2 YYEEEE. The chain's CDR3 is CASTHRRDRYYEQYF. Written as DNA, the CDR3 is TGTGCCAGCACCCACAGGAGGGACAGGTACTACGAGCAGTACTTC.

In this sample, this clone turned up a few times. The V and J genes are TRBV15 and TRBJ1-5; 7 bases align to TRBD1. Germline V CDR1 and CDR2: LNHNV, YYDKDF (reference sequence). Trimming at V came to 8 bases and at J to 2 bases, leaving 6 bases not matched to a gene. The CDR3 consists of 14 residues. Here the CDR3 reads CATALTGGNQPQHF. The CDR3 DNA reads as TGTGCCACCGCTCTTACAGGGGGCAATCAGCCCCAGCATTTT.

The chain employs TRBV5-1 and TRBJ2-7; 14 bases fit TRBD2. After removal of 1 base from V and 5 bases from J, the junction contained 8 bases not matched to a gene. This CDR3 has 17 residues. Germline CDR1 reads SGHRS; CDR2 reads YFSETQ. CDR3 nucleotides: TGCGCCAGCAGCTTGATAGGGACTAGCGGGGGCGGCAACGAGCAGTACTTC. It encodes CASSLIGTSGGGNEQYF.

This chain joins TRBV6-5 and TRBJ1-2; D unclear. There are 13 residues in the CDR3. V was pared by 2 bases and J by 2 bases, with 6 bases between. Germline loops: CDR1 MNHEY, CDR2 SVGAGI. CDR3 coding DNA: TGTGCCAGCAGTTACGACTGGAACTATGGCTACACCTTC. It codes for CASSYDWNYGYTF.

This chain connects TRBV30 to TRBJ2-3, with TRBD1 identical over 7 bases. Germline CDR1 reads GTSNPN; CDR2 reads SVGIG (reference sequence). The length of the CDR3 is 14 residues. J lost 4 bases, V lost 4 bases, and 8 bases had no gene match. CDR3 DNA: TGTGCCTGGACGCTACTAACAGGGGCAGATACGCAGTATTTT. Encoded protein: CAWTLLTGADTQYF.

Written as DNA, the CDR3 is TGTGCCAGCAGGGGTGATACCGGGGAGCTGTTTTTT. Translating it yields CASRGDTGELFF. The chain carries TRBV25-1 and TRBJ2-2; D ambiguous. Per germline, CDR1 MGHDK and CDR2 SYGVNS. V lost 6 bases to trimming and J lost 5 bases, with 7 bases between them. The CDR3 extends over 12 amino acids. The full variable domain, with the rest looked up from reference TRBV25-1 and TRBJ2-2, is EADIYQTPRYLVIGTGKKITLECSQTMGHDKMYWYQQDPGMELHLIHYSYGVNSTEKGDLSSESTVSRIRTEHFPLTLESARPSHTSQYLCASRGDTGELFFGEGSRLTVL.

Regarding this clone: Other nucleotide sequences in the sample specify the same CDR3. The CDR3: CAWSVRQNTEAFF. The CDR3 DNA reads TGTGCCTGGAGTGTACGTCAGAACACTGAAGCTTTCTTT. The chain couples TRBV30 to TRBJ1-1; D is uncertain. The germline gives CDR1 GTSNPN, CDR2 SVGIG (reference sequence). The CDR3 extends over 13 amino acids. The V and J ends lost 0 bases and 1 base respectively, with 6 bases between them.

The V and J genes are TRBV4-3 and TRBJ1-5; TRBD1 is a possible D gene (6 bases). CDR1 is LGHNA, CDR2 YSLEER, per germline. The CDR3 has 16 residues. Trimming removed 2 bases at V and 3 bases at J, with 14 bases between. CDR3 bases: TGCGCCAGCAGCCAATCATTAGGACAGATCAATCAGCCCCAGCATTTT. Protein sequence: CASSQSLGQINQPQHF.

Regarding this clone: Other DNA sequences of this sample code for an identical CDR3. The rearrangement joins TRBV18 to TRBJ1-4, with 8 positions matching TRBD1. The CDR3 is made up of 14 amino acids. Trimming took 3 bases from V and 5 from J; bases not matched to a gene: 2. The germline CDR1 and CDR2 sequences are KGHSH and LQKENI. The CDR3 loop reads CASSPRTGNEKLFF. The CDR3 DNA follows: TGTGCCAGCTCACCCCGGACAGGGAATGAAAAACTGTTTTTT.

This clone was seen only once. Other DNA sequences in this specimen translate into the identical CDR3. The chain combines TRBV5-1 with TRBJ1-5; the D gene is possibly TRBD1 (6 bases). The V end lost 0 bases, the J end lost 7 bases, and 8 bases lay between the germline ends. Germline CDR1 is SGHRS and CDR2 is YFSETQ. The CDR3 spans 13 residues. The CDR3, as DNA: TGCGCCAGCAGCTTGGAGGGGGGACAGCCCCAGCATTTT. It encodes CASSLEGGQPQHF.

The V call is TRBV19, the J call TRBJ2-1; 8 bases fit TRBD2. Germline CDR1 reads LNHDA; CDR2 reads SQIVND (reference sequence). V shed 5 bases, J shed 9 bases, and the junction held 9 bases outside the gene matches. CDR3 size: 14 residues. CDR3 residues: CASSVAGRISEQFF. The CDR3 region has the DNA TGTGCCAGTAGTGTAGCGGGACGAATCAGTGAGCAGTTCTTC.

V gene TRBV5-6 combines with J gene TRBJ1-1; tentatively, D is TRBD1 (5 bases). Per germline, CDR1 SGHDT and CDR2 YYEEEE. With 4 bases removed from V and 1 base from J, the gap between germline ends came to 14 bases. The CDR3 is made up of 15 amino acids. CDR3 in amino acids: CASSRGQVWNTEAFF. DNA for the CDR3: TGTGCCAGCAGCAGAGGACAAGTATGGAACACTGAAGCTTTCTTT.